Following are 20 T cell receptor beta chains from one sample sequenced in a study of T cells in Graves' hyperthyroidism and ophthalmopathy. TCR beta CDR3 region amplification was performed from RNA transcripts. The TCR CDR3 first-round RT-PCR relied on the HTBI primer set. MiXCR was run by TCRdb on the multiplex PCR reads, yielding one entry per CDR3 protein. The sample shows about 400,000 distinct CDR3 sequences, around 13% of them seen only once. Sequenced sample: blood. These receptors were collected from a woman aged 18-30 years with Graves' hyperthyroidism.

There are many counts of this clonotype. The chain has TRBV20-1 and TRBJ2-3; TRBD2 matches 7 bases. Germline V gene sequence: CDR1 DFQATT, CDR2 SNEGSKA (reference sequence). V lost 1 base, J lost 5 bases, and 12 bases stayed unmatched. The CDR3 is 16 amino acids. CDR3 coding DNA: TGCAGTGCTAGAGCAAAAAAGAGACTAGCCGTAGATACGCAGTATTTT. Its translation: CSARAKKRLAVDTQYF.

The rearrangement uses TRBV15 and TRBJ2-3; no clear D. Germline-derived CDR1 and CDR2 are LNHNV and YYDKDF (reference sequence). The CDR3 is made up of 15 amino acids. The V end was cut by 2 bases, the J end by 3 bases, with 12 bases between. In DNA form, the CDR3 reads TGTGCCACCAGCAGAAGGGAACTGAGTACAGATACGCAGTATTTT. It yields the protein CATSRRELSTDTQYF.

The chain uses TRBV29-1 and TRBJ2-5, with TRBD2 matching 13 bases. In germline, CDR1 is SQVTM, CDR2 ANQGSEA. Trimming cost V 3 bases and J 3 bases; bases outside gene matches: 1. The CDR3 contains 14 residues. The CDR3 bases are TGCAGCGTTGAGGGGACTAGCGGGAAAGAGACCCAGTACTTC. It encodes CSVEGTSGKETQYF.

This chain links TRBV20-1 with TRBJ2-3; the D is unclear. CDR1 and CDR2 from the germline V gene are DFQATT and SNEGSKA (reference sequence). This CDR3 has 12 residues. The V and J ends lost 6 bases and 5 bases respectively, with 12 bases between them. In nucleotides, the CDR3 is TGCAGTGCAGAAGGTCGCAGAGATACGCAGTATTTT. This encodes CSAEGRRDTQYF.

This clonotype was found many times. The V call is TRBV2, the J call TRBJ2-3; 15 bases match TRBD2. V was clipped by 6 bases and J by 4 bases; unmatched bases: 5. CDR3 length: 16 residues. Germline V gene lookup returns CDR1 SNHLY and CDR2 FYNNEI. In DNA, the CDR3 is TGTGCCAGCAGATGGGGGACTAGCGGGAGGTCAGATACGCAGTATTTT. Its translation is CASRWGTSGRSDTQYF.

This clonotype was recorded many times. V gene TRBV18 combines with J gene TRBJ2-5; D is possibly TRBD2 (6 bases). Germline lookup yields CDR1 KGHSH and CDR2 LQKENI. The ends were cut back, 0 bases at V and 0 bases at J, with 11 bases in the middle. This CDR3 region has 16 residues. Here the CDR3 reads CASSPPGLPYQETQYF. The CDR3, as DNA: TGTGCCAGCTCACCACCGGGACTGCCGTACCAAGAGACCCAGTACTTC.

This clonotype has a count of ten or more. The chain has TRBV30 and TRBJ1-3; no clear D. This CDR3 contains 12 residues. The germline gives CDR1 GTSNPN, CDR2 SVGIG (reference sequence). V was pared by 5 bases and J by 4 bases, with 9 bases between. DNA for the CDR3: TGTGCCTGGGACTTTGGGGGAAACACCATATATTTT. This encodes CAWDFGGNTIYF.

At least ten counts were recorded for this clonotype. This rearrangement joins TRBV20-1 to TRBJ2-3; 14 nucleotides line up with TRBD2. Per germline, CDR1 DFQATT and CDR2 SNEGSKA (reference sequence). V shed 6 bases, J shed 9 bases, and the junction held 20 bases outside the gene matches. The CDR3 extends over 18 amino acids. The CDR3 DNA is TGCAGTGCCCTACCCGGGACTAGCGGGAGAATTGTAGGAGGCACGCAGTATTTT. Protein sequence: CSALPGTSGRIVGGTQYF.

The chain carries TRBV29-1 and TRBJ1-1; a weak D match, TRBD1 (5 bases). The CDR3 loop spans 14 amino acids. Germline V gene lookup returns CDR1 SQVTM and CDR2 ANQGSEA. Between the trimmed V and J ends, which lost 2 bases and 1 base, there was a span of 11 bases. The DNA for the CDR3 is TGCAGCGTTGAACACAGGCGGGGGAACACTGAAGCTTTCTTT. It translates to CSVEHRRGNTEAFF.

In its sample, this clonotype was seen many times. The chain joins TRBV3-1 to TRBJ1-5, with 7 bases fitting TRBD1. J was trimmed by 6 bases and V by 4 bases; bases with no gene match: 3. CDR1 is LGHDT and CDR2 is YNNKEL in the germline V gene (reference sequence). The CDR3 is 13 amino acids. Here the CDR3 DNA reads TGTGCCAGCAGCCCGACAGGGACTCAGCCCCAGCATTTT. Residues: CASSPTGTQPQHF.

In its sample, this clonotype was seen many times. The rearrangement uses TRBV7-8 and TRBJ2-5, with D possibly called TRBD1 or TRBD2 (5 bases each). Germline V gene sequence: CDR1 SGHVS, CDR2 FQNEAQ. Trimming removed 2 bases from V and 4 bases from J, with 14 bases in between. The CDR3 covers 15 residues. CDR3 DNA sequence: TGTGCCAGCAGCTTAACTTTACTTGGGGGAGAGACCCAGTACTTC. The encoded protein is CASSLTLLGGETQYF.

This clonotype was counted ten times or more. The chain couples TRBV7-2 to TRBJ1-2, with TRBD1 as a possible D gene (6 bases). This CDR3 is 13 amino acids long. Trimming cost V 5 bases and J 2 bases, with 9 bases left between them. The V gene's germline CDR1 is SGHTA and CDR2 FQGNSA. CDR3 in amino acids: CASSHGQNYGYTF. CDR3 in DNA: TGTGCCAGCAGCCACGGACAGAACTATGGCTACACCTTC.

This clonotype was detected only a few times. The chain carries TRBV3-1 and TRBJ2-7, with 12 bases that match TRBD2. Germline V gene lookup returns CDR1 LGHDT and CDR2 YNNKEL (reference sequence). With V trimmed by 1 base and J by 3 bases, 7 bases remained unmatched. The CDR3 contains 17 residues. The CDR3 coding sequence is TGTGCCAGCAGCCAAGTTCCTGGACTAGCGGGATTCTACGAGCAGTACTTC. The encoded protein is CASSQVPGLAGFYEQYF.

In its sample, this clonotype was seen many times. The chain employs TRBV3-1 and TRBJ1-1, with 8 bases lining up with TRBD1. Germline V gives CDR1 LGHDT, CDR2 YNNKEL (reference sequence). With V trimmed by 3 bases and J by 4 bases, 7 bases remained unmatched. CDR3 length: 15 amino acids. The CDR3 DNA reads TGTGCCAGCAGCCACCAGGACAGGGCGGGCACTGAAGCTTTCTTT. The encoded protein is CASSHQDRAGTEAFF.

The sample holds a few counts of this clonotype. The chain joins TRBV7-3 to TRBJ2-1; 7 bases match TRBD1. V was pared by 5 bases and J by 5 bases, with 6 bases of the junction left unmatched. Germline loops: CDR1 SGHTA, CDR2 FQGTGA. The CDR3 contains 14 residues. Here the CDR3 reads CASSRTGWDNEQFF. In DNA, the CDR3 is TGTGCCAGCAGCCGGACAGGTTGGGACAATGAGCAGTTCTTC.

The chain carries TRBV11-2 and TRBJ2-3, with TRBD2 matching over 8 bases. Losses at the gene ends were 0 bases for V and 2 bases for J; bases not matched to a gene: 7. Germline CDR1 SGHAT, CDR2 FQNNGV. The CDR3 contains 17 residues. The CDR3 spells CASSLDGGGQDTDTQYF. In DNA form, the CDR3 reads TGTGCCAGCAGCTTAGATGGCGGGGGGCAAGACACAGATACGCAGTATTTT.

V is TRBV4-1 and J is TRBJ2-1; 8 bases map to TRBD2. Germline CDR1 reads MGHRA; CDR2 reads YSYEKL. There are 19 residues in the CDR3. With V trimmed by 0 bases and J by 0 bases, 10 bases remained unmatched. As DNA, the CDR3 is TGCGCCAGCAGCCAAGATCCGGACAGCGGGAGTCCCTCCTACAATGAGCAGTTCTTC. Residues: CASSQDPDSGSPSYNEQFF.

This clonotype was detected ten times or more. The chain combines TRBV20-1 with TRBJ2-3, with D hard to call. Germline CDR1 reads DFQATT; CDR2 reads SNEGSKA (reference sequence). V dropped 4 bases and J dropped 6 bases, with 17 bases sitting between them. The CDR3 extends over 14 amino acids. The CDR3 DNA follows: TGCAGTGCTACCACCTATTCCGGGTGGGATACGCAGTATTTT. It specifies CSATTYSGWDTQYF.

This clonotype was seen ten or more times. V gene TRBV6-1 combines with J gene TRBJ2-1; 10 bases match TRBD1. The length of the CDR3 is 15 residues. Unmatched junction bases numbered 13, after V lost 11 bases and J lost 6 bases. Germline V gene sequence: CDR1 MNHNS, CDR2 SASEGT. The CDR3 nucleotides read TGTGCCGGAGGAACCGGGACAGGGGCGTTCAATGAGCAGTTCTTC. This encodes CAGGTGTGAFNEQFF.

The chain employs TRBV5-6 and TRBJ2-7; D unresolved. CDR1 is SGHDT, CDR2 YYEEEE, per germline. V dropped 4 bases and J dropped 6 bases, with 11 bases sitting between them. The CDR3 runs to 12 residues. Here the CDR3 DNA reads TGTGCCAGCAGCCAGTCCCTCCGCGAGCAGTACTTC. Protein sequence: CASSQSLREQYF.